The text below deals with one TCR beta chain. This clonotype was found many times. Its antigen is currently not known. Per-base qualities were not stored, and no clone one base away is much larger. Exclusion was applied to patients with uncontrolled infections, other autoimmune diseases, pregnancy or lactation. Diagnoses were based on clinical symptoms, serum thyroxine and TRAb, thyroid ultrasound and orbital computed tomography. Trizol reagent was used to extract total RNA, and RNA quality was then checked on an Agilent 2100 Bioanalyzer. This specimen belongs to a study of T cells in Graves' hyperthyroidism and ophthalmopathy (dated 2019 in TCRdb). About the full investigation: A discovery cohort of about 95 patients, fewer than 50 with Graves' ophthalmopathy and 55 to 65 with stable Graves' hyperthyroidism, was used to find distinguishing TCR V-J signatures. Prospective prediction of ophthalmopathy was tested in an independent validation cohort of about 19 hyperthyroidism patients and 15 to 17 patients who later progressed to ophthalmopathy. The roughly 91 discovery patients were randomly split 7:3 into training and test sets. The study also compared thyroid tissue and blood T-cell repertoires from roughly six Graves' hyperthyroidism patients. After sampling, hyperthyroidism patients received methimazole starting at 30 mg daily, and ophthalmopathy patients received high-dose intravenous methylprednisolone. The paper describes TCR Vbeta CDR3 sequencing of about 140 peripheral blood samples, made up of some 42 ophthalmopathy patients, approximately 76 hyperthyroidism patients and roughly 17 progressor patients. What the work shows at the level of the full study, not this receptor alone: Most expanded thyroid clonotypes (frequency above 0.001) were also detected in blood, suggesting blood repertoires may reflect thyroid immune responses. A 13 V-J signature model separated ophthalmopathy from stable hyperthyroidism, with nearly 90% sensitivity and about 81% specificity in cross-validation and 80%/75% in testing. During validation, the model predicted progression to ophthalmopathy a median of about 5.9 months ahead of onset, with around 71% sensitivity and 72% to 80% specificity. Sample size was not statistically predetermined, and investigators were not blinded to group allocation.

V sheds 5 bases and J sheds 2 bases, leaving 12 bases between their ends. The CDR3 starts with the cysteine, ends with the phenylalanine, and has 14 residues. Only CDR3 DNA is held: 42 bases, read in frame from base 1. As encoded in the germline V gene (reference sequence), CDR1 is SEHNR while CDR2 is FQNEAQ. TCR beta CDR3 regions were amplified from RNA transcripts. The TCR CDR3 was subjected to a first round of RT-PCR using the HTBI primer set and the Qiagen OneStep RT-PCR kit. The libraries were constructed in a second round of multiplex PCR and then size-selected and purified. Sequencing of the libraries was done on an Illumina HiSeq2000 using paired-end 100 bp reads. As for how the authors treated the data: SOAPnuke was used to process the raw data, throwing out any read that contained adapters or uncalled bases, had a mean Phred below 15, or lacked an exact constant-primer or identifier match. COPE v1.2.5 was used to merge the high-quality paired reads, and each unique nucleotide sequence was defined as a clonotype. MiTCR v1.1 was used to align clonotypes to the IMGT TRBV, TRBD and TRBJ reference segments. Only V-J combinations with frequency above 0.0001, covering about 99% of repertoires, were analysed. A TCS score was defined as the ratio between F50 (clonal expansion) and ExV (chaos), using BLOSUM62-based TCRdist between CDR3 peptides within each V-J. Welch's t-statistics and random forest reduced around 520 V-J features to around 14, which were used in a naive Bayes classifier (R e1071). The Morisita-Horn index was used to measure how similar the thyroid and blood repertoires were. TCRdb reanalyzed the raw reads on its own, using fastp at Q25 for trimming and MiXCR for clone calling, and kept in-frame beta chains. Each CDR3 protein appears once, grouped with its most common genes and DNA. These V and J calls derive from TCRdb rather than the authors' analysis. This sample is represented by hundreds of thousands of distinct CDR3 sequences; about 45% of them were singletons. Clones ranked in the top ten supply 6.5% to 9% of the sample.

The sample taken for sequencing was peripheral blood or thyroid tissue (not recorded which). The TCR sequence derives from an adult man with Graves' disease, either hyperthyroidism or ophthalmopathy (not recorded which). This chain joins TRBV7-9 to TRBJ2-5; the D gene is possibly TRBD1, with 6 bases matching. For the CDR3, the sequence is CASSATGMQETQYF. The nucleotides read TGTGCCAGCAGCGCCACAGGGATGCAAGAGACCCAGTACTTC.